Listed here are 14 T cell receptor beta chains from one sample, sequenced in a study of T cells after posttransplantation cyclophosphamide. The table came from immunoSEQ multiplex PCR; TCRdb's copy has only in-frame clones and leaves some out. Of 10,000 to 12,000 clones detected, 86% appear once; the ten largest clones hold roughly 27%. A marrow graft followed busulfan-fludarabine conditioning, with cyclophosphamide on days +3 and +4. Specimen: CD4+ T cells sorted from PBMCs, collected after allogeneic stem cell transplant with posttransplant cyclophosphamide. The source is a male patient aged 30 to 40 who received an allogeneic stem cell transplant from a related donor, was CMV-positive, and had acute GVHD only. These T cells may partly come from the graft donor.

The genes are TRBV5-1 and TRBJ1-4; D is ambiguous. Trimming removed 4 bases from V and 6 bases from J, with 16 bases in between. Germline V gene lookup returns CDR1 SGHRS and CDR2 YFSETQ. The CDR3 is made up of 15 amino acids. CDR3 in DNA: TGCGCCAGCAGCCCGAGCTGGACTGGTGATGAAAAACTGTTTTTT. This gives the protein CASSPSWTGDEKLFF.

J is TRBJ1-1 and V is TRBV11-2; no definite D call. The CDR3 has 14 residues. The germline V gene encodes CDR1 SGHAT and CDR2 FQNNGV. The germline V and J ends were trimmed by 2 bases and 2 bases, with 9 bases remaining between them. The chain's CDR3 is CASSLQTGNTEAFF. The CDR3 nucleotides are TGTGCCAGCAGCTTACAGACGGGAAACACTGAAGCTTTCTTT.

This rearrangement joins TRBV6-6 to TRBJ2-5, with 7 bases identical to TRBD1. The CDR3 totals 14 residues. Germline V gives CDR1 MNHNY, CDR2 SVGAGI (reference sequence). V shed 6 bases, J shed 0 bases, and the junction held 4 bases outside the gene matches. CDR3 sequence reads: CASSPGTDQETQYF. The CDR3 nucleotides read TGTGCCAGCAGCCCGGGGACAGACCAAGAGACCCAGTACTTC.

This clone was seen once. The chain has TRBV5-1 and TRBJ2-3; 13 positions match TRBD2. This CDR3 comprises 16 residues. From germline, CDR1 is SGHRS and CDR2 YFSETQ. V dropped 5 bases and J dropped 2; count of bases not matched to a gene: 5. The CDR3 DNA sequence: TGCGCCAGCAGTCGGGGACTAGCGGGGTTCACAGATACGCAGTATTTT. Translation gives CASSRGLAGFTDTQYF.

The rearrangement joins TRBV7-8 to TRBJ1-1; D possibly corresponds to TRBD1 (5 bases). The CDR3 covers 14 residues. Deletions cut 7 bases from V and 0 bases from J, with 12 bases between. CDR1 is SGHVS, CDR2 FQNEAQ, per germline. CDR3 residues: CASTSGAMNTEAFF. In DNA form, the CDR3 reads TGTGCCAGCACCAGTGGGGCTATGAACACTGAAGCTTTCTTT.

The V and J genes are TRBV7-2 and TRBJ2-3; D not certain. Germline V gene lookup returns CDR1 SGHTA and CDR2 FQGNSA. The germline V and J ends were trimmed by 3 bases and 5 bases, with 15 bases remaining between them. There are 15 residues in the CDR3. The DNA of the CDR3 is TGTGCCAGCAGCTTGCAGGCTCTCGTGGTAGATACGCAGTATTTT. It encodes CASSLQALVVDTQYF.

V and J are TRBV9 and TRBJ2-1; the match to TRBD1 covers 8 bases. Germline loops: CDR1 SGDLS, CDR2 YYNGEE. The CDR3 has 16 residues. Trimming at V came to 1 base and at J to 0 bases, leaving 3 bases not matched to a gene. The CDR3 DNA is TGTGCCAGCAGCGTATCGGGACAGGACTCCTACAATGAGCAGTTCTTC. Protein product: CASSVSGQDSYNEQFF.

The V call is TRBV5-1, the J call TRBJ2-5; TRBD1 aligns across 11 bases. Losses at the gene ends were 2 bases for V and 2 bases for J; bases not matched to a gene: 2. Germline assignment: CDR1 SGHRS and CDR2 YFSETQ. The CDR3 totals 15 residues. CDR3 nucleotides: TGCGCCAGCAGCTTCCGGGACAGGGGGCAAGAGACCCAGTACTTC. Protein sequence: CASSFRDRGQETQYF.

The V gene is TRBV23-1, the J gene TRBJ2-3; D ambiguous. TRBV23-1 is sorted into the ORF group, with uncertain function. The V gene lost 0 bases and the J gene lost 0 bases, with 10 bases spanning the gap. CDR3 length: 16 amino acids. CDR3 nucleotide sequence: TGCGCCAGCAGTCAATCGTCAATCACTAGCACAGATACGCAGTATTTT. As protein: CASSQSSITSTDTQYF.

This chain links TRBV5-1 with TRBJ2-6; D might be TRBD2 (5 bases). In germline, CDR1 is SGHRS, CDR2 YFSETQ. The CDR3 has 18 amino acids. Trimming left V 0 bases short and J 3 bases short, with 16 bases between. The CDR3 DNA follows: TGCGCCAGCAGCTTGGACGGCCTGATCGGGGTTGGGGCCAACGTCCTGACTTTC. Residues: CASSLDGLIGVGANVLTF.

This sequence joins TRBV7-9 and TRBJ1-6; tentatively, D is TRBD1 (5 bases). This CDR3 spans 14 amino acids. Germline CDR1 reads SEHNR; CDR2 reads FQNEAQ (reference sequence). The V end was cut by 3 bases, the J end by 11 bases, with 14 bases between. The CDR3 DNA reads as TGTGCCAGCAGCTTGAGGCAGGGTGAAGCACCCCTCCACTTT. This codes for CASSLRQGEAPLHF.

V and J are TRBV7-2 and TRBJ2-7; tentatively, D is TRBD1 (6 bases). In germline, CDR1 is SGHTA, CDR2 FQGNSA. Trimming left V 6 bases short and J 5 bases short, with 14 bases between. The length of the CDR3 is 13 residues. The CDR3 spells CASRGPGGNEQYF. The CDR3 DNA reads TGTGCCAGCAGGGGTCCTGGGGGCAACGAGCAGTACTTC.

This chain's CDR3 is CASSEGVPVSGYTF. The CDR3, as DNA: TGTGCCAGCAGTGAGGGAGTTCCCGTCAGTGGCTACACCTTC. The chain recombines TRBV2 with TRBJ1-2, with D unclear. In germline, CDR1 is SNHLY, CDR2 FYNNEI. There are 14 residues in the CDR3. The V and J ends lost 3 bases and 7 bases respectively, with 15 bases between them.

V gene TRBV11-2 combines with J gene TRBJ1-2; D gene uncertain. The germline CDR1 and CDR2 sequences are SGHAT and FQNNGV. The CDR3 runs 14 residues. Trimming removed 0 bases from V and 8 bases from J, with 13 bases in between. CDR3 bases: TGTGCCAGCAGCTTAGATCTTCGGGTAGGCGGCTACACCTTC. As protein: CASSLDLRVGGYTF.